This T cell receptor (beta chain) was sequenced for a study of T cells expressing NK-cell markers. Study details: Repertoire data for TCR beta were derived from sorted T cells (CD3+CD56+NKG2C+, CD3+CD56+NKG2C- and CD3+CD56-NKG2C+). One of the eight sequenced donors was seronegative, whereas the other seven were HCMV-seropositive.

From germline, CDR1 is DFQATT and CDR2 SNEGSKA (reference sequence). This CDR3 region has 18 residues. Study outcomes and limitations: In a few donors, dominant clonotypes made up roughly 25-60.1% of CD3+CD56-NKG2C+ cells.

cDNA encoding TCR beta was synthesized via 5'RACE template switching incorporating UMIs. With the 5' RACE reads reprocessed, TCRdb shows one record per CDR3 protein and no DNA. This listing includes 500,000 to 700,000 distinct CDR3 sequences. Remarks on this clonotype: As yet, its antigen is unknown.

The J gene is TRBJ2-1, the V gene TRBV20-1; TCRdb's D gene call, TRBD2, goes unchecked for lack of DNA. The sample taken for sequencing was blood T cells: a sorted CD56 or NKG2C T cell subset, CD4+ or CD8+ T cells, or bulk PBMC T cells (not recorded which). The receptor was isolated from a young man in good health. The CDR3 loop is CSAFVVGSGLAAYNEQFF.